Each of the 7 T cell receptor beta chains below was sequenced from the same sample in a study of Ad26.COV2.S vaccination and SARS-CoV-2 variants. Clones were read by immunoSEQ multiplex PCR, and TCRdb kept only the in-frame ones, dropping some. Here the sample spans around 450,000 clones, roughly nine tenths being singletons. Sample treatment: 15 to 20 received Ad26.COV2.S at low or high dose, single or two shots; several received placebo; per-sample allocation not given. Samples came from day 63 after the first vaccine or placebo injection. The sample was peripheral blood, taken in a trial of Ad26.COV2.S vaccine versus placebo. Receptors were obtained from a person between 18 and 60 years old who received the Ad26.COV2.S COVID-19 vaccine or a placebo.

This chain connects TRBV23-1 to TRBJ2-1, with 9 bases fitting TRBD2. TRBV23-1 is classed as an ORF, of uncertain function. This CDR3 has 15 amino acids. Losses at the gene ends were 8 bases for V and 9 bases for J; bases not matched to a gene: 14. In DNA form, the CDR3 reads TGCGCCAGCCCGAGAGGGAGTAGCGGGAGTTCTGAGCAGTTCTTC. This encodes CASPRGSSGSSEQFF.

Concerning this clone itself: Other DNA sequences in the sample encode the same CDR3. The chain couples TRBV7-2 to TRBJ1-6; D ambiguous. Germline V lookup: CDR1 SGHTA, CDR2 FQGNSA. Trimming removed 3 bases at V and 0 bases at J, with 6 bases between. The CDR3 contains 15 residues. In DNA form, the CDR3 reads TGTGCCAGCAGCTTTTCGAGCTCCTATAATTCACCCCTCCACTTT. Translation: CASSFSSSYNSPLHF.

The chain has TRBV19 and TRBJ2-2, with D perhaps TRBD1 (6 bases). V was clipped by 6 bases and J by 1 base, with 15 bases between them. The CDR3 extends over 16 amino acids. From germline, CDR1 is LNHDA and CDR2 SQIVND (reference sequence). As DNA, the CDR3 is TGTGCCAGTAGCCTCGGGACAAGACGGAACACCGGGGAGCTGTTTTTT. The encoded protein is CASSLGTRRNTGELFF.

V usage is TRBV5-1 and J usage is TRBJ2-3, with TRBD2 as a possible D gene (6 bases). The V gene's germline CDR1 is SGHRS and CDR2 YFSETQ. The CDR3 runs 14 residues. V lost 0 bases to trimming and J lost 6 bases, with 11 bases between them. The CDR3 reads CASSLENGGDTQYF. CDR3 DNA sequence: TGCGCCAGCAGCTTGGAAAATGGGGGGGATACGCAGTATTTT.

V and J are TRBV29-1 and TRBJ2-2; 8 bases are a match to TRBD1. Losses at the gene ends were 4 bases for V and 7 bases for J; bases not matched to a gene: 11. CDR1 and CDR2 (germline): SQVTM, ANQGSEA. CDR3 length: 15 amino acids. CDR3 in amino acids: CSVGGGQGIVGELFF. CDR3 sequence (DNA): TGCAGCGTTGGAGGCGGACAGGGAATTGTCGGGGAGCTGTTTTTT.

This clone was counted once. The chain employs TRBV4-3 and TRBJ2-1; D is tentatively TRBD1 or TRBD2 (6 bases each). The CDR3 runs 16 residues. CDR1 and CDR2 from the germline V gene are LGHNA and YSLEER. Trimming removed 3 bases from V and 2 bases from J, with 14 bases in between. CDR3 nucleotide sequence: TGCGCCAGCAGCCATGAATTAAGGGGGGCCTACAATGAGCAGTTCTTC. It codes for CASSHELRGAYNEQFF.

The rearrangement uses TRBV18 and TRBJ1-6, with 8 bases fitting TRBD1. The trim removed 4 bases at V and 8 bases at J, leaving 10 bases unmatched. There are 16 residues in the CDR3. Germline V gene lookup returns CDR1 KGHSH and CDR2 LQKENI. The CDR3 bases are TGTGCCAGCTCACGACGGACAGGGTCAGGATATTCACCCCTCCACTTT. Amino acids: CASSRRTGSGYSPLHF.